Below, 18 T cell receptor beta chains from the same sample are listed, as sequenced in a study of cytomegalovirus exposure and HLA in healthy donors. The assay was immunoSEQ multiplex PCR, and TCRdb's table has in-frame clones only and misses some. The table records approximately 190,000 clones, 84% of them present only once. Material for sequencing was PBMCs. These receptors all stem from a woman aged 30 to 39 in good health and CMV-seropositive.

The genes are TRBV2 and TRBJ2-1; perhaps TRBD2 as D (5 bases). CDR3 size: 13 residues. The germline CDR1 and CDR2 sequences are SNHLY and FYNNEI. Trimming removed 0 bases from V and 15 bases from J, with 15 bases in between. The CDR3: CASSEARLPKGFF. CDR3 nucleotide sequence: TGTGCCAGCAGTGAAGCGCGACTACCGAAGGGGTTCTTC.

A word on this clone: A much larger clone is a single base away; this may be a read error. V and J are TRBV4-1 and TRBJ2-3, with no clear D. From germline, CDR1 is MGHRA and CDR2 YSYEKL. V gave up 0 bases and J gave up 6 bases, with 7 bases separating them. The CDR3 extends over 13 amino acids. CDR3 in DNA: TGCGCCAGCAGCCAAGATGTTCGGGATACGCAGTATTTT. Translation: CASSQDVRDTQYF.

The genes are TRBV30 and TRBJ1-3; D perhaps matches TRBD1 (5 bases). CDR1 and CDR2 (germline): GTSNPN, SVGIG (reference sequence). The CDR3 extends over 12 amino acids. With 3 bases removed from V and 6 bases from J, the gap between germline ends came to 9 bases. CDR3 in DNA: TGTGCCTGGAGAGGGGATGAAAACACCATATATTTT. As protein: CAWRGDENTIYF.

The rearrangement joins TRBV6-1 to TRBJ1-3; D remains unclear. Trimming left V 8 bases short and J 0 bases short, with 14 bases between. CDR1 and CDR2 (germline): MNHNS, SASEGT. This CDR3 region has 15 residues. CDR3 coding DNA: TGTGCCAGCGAATCTCAACAGTACTCTGGAAACACCATATATTTT. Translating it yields CASESQQYSGNTIYF.

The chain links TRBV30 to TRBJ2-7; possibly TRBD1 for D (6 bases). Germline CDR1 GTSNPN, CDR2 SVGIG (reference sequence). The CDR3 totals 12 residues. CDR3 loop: CAILLRDNEQYF. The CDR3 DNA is TGTGCTATCCTCCTCAGGGACAACGAGCAGTACTTC.

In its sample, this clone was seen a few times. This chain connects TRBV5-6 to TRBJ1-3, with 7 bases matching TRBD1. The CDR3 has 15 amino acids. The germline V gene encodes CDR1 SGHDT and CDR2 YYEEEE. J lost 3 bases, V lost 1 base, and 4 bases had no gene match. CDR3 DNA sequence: TGTGCCAGCAGCTTGCGACAGGGTGGTGGAAACACCATATATTTT. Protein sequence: CASSLRQGGGNTIYF.

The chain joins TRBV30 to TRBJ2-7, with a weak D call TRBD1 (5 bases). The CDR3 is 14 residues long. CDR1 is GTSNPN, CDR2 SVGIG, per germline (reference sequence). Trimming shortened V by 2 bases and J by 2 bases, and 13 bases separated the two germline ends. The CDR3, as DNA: TGTGCCTGGAGTCGAGACAGTGCCGCCTACGAGCAGTACTTC. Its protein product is CAWSRDSAAYEQYF.

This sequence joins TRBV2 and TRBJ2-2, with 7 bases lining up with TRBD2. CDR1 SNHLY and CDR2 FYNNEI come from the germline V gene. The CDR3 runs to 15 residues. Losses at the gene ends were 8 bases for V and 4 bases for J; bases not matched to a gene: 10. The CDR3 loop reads CASRWEGLLTGELFF. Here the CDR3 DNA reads TGTGCCAGCCGGTGGGAGGGCCTTCTCACCGGGGAGCTGTTTTTT.

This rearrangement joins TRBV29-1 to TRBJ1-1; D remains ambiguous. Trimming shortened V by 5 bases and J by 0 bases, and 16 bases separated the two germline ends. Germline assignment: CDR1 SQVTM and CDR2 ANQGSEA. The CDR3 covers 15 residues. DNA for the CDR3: TGCAGCGTTTGCCCGTCGGTAGACATGAACACTGAAGCTTTCTTT. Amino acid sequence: CSVCPSVDMNTEAFF. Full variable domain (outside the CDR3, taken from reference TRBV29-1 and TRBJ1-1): SAVISQKPSRDICQRGTSLTIQCQVDSQVTMMFWYRQQPGQSLTLIATANQGSEATYESGFVIDKFPISRPNLTFSTLTVSNMSPEDSSIYLCSVCPSVDMNTEAFFGQGTRLTVV.

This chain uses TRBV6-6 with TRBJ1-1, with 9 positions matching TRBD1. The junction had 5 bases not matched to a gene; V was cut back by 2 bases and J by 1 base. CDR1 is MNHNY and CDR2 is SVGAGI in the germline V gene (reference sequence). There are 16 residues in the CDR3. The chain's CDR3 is CASSYEQGAGNTEAFF. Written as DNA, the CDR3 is TGTGCCAGCAGTTACGAACAGGGGGCTGGGAACACTGAAGCTTTCTTT.

CDR3 sequence reads: CASSTGGRLTMNTEAFF. The CDR3 coding sequence is TGTGCCAGTAGTACCGGCGGCCGACTCACCATGAACACTGAAGCTTTCTTT. V and J are TRBV19 and TRBJ1-1; D not resolved. Deletions cut 4 bases from V and 0 bases from J, with 18 bases between. Germline CDR1 reads LNHDA; CDR2 reads SQIVND (reference sequence). CDR3 length: 17 residues.

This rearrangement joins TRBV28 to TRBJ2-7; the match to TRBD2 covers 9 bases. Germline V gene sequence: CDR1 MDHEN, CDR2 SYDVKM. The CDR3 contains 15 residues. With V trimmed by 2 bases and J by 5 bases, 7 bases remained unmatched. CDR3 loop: CASSLPAGGWDEQYF. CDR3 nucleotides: TGTGCCAGCAGTTTACCAGCGGGAGGATGGGACGAGCAGTACTTC.

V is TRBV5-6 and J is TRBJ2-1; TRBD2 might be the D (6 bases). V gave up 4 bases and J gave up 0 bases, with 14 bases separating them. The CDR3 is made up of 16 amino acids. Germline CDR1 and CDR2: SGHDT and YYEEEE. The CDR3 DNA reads TGTGCCAGCAGCACCTTAGCGGTGAGCTCCTACAATGAGCAGTTCTTC. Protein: CASSTLAVSSYNEQFF. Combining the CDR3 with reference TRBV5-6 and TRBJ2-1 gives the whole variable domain DAGVTQSPTHLIKTRGQQVTLRCSPKSGHDTVSWYQQALGQGPQFIFQYYEEEERQRGNFPDRFSGHQFPNYSSELNVNALLLGDSALYLCASSTLAVSSYNEQFFGPGTRLTVL.

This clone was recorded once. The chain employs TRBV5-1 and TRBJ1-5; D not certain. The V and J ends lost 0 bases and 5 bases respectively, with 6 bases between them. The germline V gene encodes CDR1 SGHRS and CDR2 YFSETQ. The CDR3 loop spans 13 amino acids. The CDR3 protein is CASSLATDQPQHF. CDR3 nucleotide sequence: TGCGCCAGCAGCTTGGCAACAGATCAGCCCCAGCATTTT.

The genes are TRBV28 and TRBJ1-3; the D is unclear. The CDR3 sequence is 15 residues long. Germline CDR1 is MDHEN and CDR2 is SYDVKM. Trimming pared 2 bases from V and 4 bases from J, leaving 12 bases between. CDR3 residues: CASSLQVLRGNTIYF. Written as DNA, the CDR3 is TGTGCCAGCAGTTTACAGGTCCTGCGCGGAAACACCATATATTTT. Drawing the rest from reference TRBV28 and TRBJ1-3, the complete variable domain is DVKVTQSSRYLVKRTGEKVFLECVQDMDHENMFWYRQDPGLGLRLIYFSYDVKMKEKGDIPEGYSVSREKKERFSLILESASTNQTSMYLCASSLQVLRGNTIYFGEGSWLTVV.

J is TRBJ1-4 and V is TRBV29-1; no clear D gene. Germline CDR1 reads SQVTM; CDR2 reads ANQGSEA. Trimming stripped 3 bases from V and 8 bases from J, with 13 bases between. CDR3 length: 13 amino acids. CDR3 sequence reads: CSVEEGEGEKLFF. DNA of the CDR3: TGCAGCGTTGAGGAGGGCGAGGGAGAAAAACTGTTTTTT. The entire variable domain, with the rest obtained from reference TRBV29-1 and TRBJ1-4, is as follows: SAVISQKPSRDICQRGTSLTIQCQVDSQVTMMFWYRQQPGQSLTLIATANQGSEATYESGFVIDKFPISRPNLTFSTLTVSNMSPEDSSIYLCSVEEGEGEKLFFGSGTQLSVL.

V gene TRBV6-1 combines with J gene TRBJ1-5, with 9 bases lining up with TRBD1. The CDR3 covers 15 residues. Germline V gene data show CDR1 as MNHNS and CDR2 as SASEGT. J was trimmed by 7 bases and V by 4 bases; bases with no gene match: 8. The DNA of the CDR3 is TGTGCCAGCAGTGGGACAGGGGCCGTAGGGCAGCCCCAGCATTTT. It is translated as CASSGTGAVGQPQHF.

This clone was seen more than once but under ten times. The CDR3 sequence: CASSLEGRGHHEQYF. The CDR3 coding sequence is TGCGCCAGCAGCTTGGAAGGCAGGGGACATCACGAGCAGTACTTC. J is TRBJ2-7 and V is TRBV5-1; D might be TRBD1 (6 bases). The length of the CDR3 is 15 residues. CDR1 is SGHRS, CDR2 YFSETQ, per germline. V lost 0 bases and J lost 5, with 15 bases in between.